Listed below are T cell receptor beta chains from one sample, sequenced in a study of T-cell reconstitution after alpha-beta-depleted transplantation in children. TCRdb re-called the PCR reads through MiXCR, storing one row per CDR3 protein. The table includes around 450,000 distinct CDR3 sequences, about 10% detected once. The sequencing used PBMCs, collected before TCRalphabeta/CD19-depleted stem cell transplant. The receptors shown here come from a child younger than 10 with inherited bone marrow failure, due to receive a stem cell transplant. CDR3s include the opening cysteine and the closing phenylalanine or tryptophan. Fields, in order: clone size, V gene, J gene, CDR3 length, D gene, CDR3 protein, CDR3 DNA. The D gene is left open where the match is weak. Part of the rows lack a size; the others show once, few, many or a class for expanded clones.

NA	TRBV20-1	TRBJ2-1	17	TRBD2	CSASGLAGDLGYNEQFF	TGCAGTGCTAGTGGGCTAGCGGGAGATTTGGGGTACAATGAGCAGTTCTTC
many	TRBV20-1	TRBJ2-3	13	NA	CSERRPHTDTQYF	TGCAGTGAAAGGCGTCCACACACAGATACGCAGTATTTT
few	TRBV4-3	TRBJ1-2	15	NA	CASSLSRAGALGYTF	TGCGCCAGCAGCCTCTCAAGGGCAGGGGCGCTTGGCTACACCTTC
NA	TRBV5-1	TRBJ2-7	14	TRBD1	CASSDVQGAFEQYF	TGCGCCAGCAGCGACGTTCAGGGGGCGTTCGAGCAGTACTTC
many	TRBV5-4	TRBJ2-1	16	NA	CASSLVPAGTYNEQFF	TGTGCCAGCAGCTTGGTTCCGGCGGGGACATACAATGAGCAGTTCTTC
NA	TRBV9	TRBJ2-1	14	TRBD2	CASSPSGSHNEQFF	TGTGCCAGCAGCCCTAGCGGGAGTCACAATGAGCAGTTCTTC
many	TRBV6-1	TRBJ1-5	14	NA	CASGGTLANQPQHF	TGTGCCAGCGGGGGTACCTTGGCCAATCAGCCCCAGCATTTT
many	TRBV12-3/TRBV12-4	TRBJ2-7	13	NA	CASSLIEKGEQYF	TGTGCCAGCAGTTTAATCGAAAAGGGCGAGCAGTACTTC
many	TRBV29-1	TRBJ2-7	13	NA	CSVDAGEVDEQYF	TGCAGCGTTGACGCAGGGGAGGTTGACGAGCAGTACTTC
many	TRBV28	TRBJ2-7	16	TRBD1	CASSTQDRGQFYEQYF	TGTGCCAGCAGTACCCAAGACAGGGGGCAATTCTACGAGCAGTACTTC
many	TRBV12-3/TRBV12-4	TRBJ1-4	13	NA	CASTGTLGEKLFF	TGTGCCAGTACCGGGACGTTGGGTGAAAAACTGTTTTTT
many	TRBV27	TRBJ2-1	20	TRBD2	CASSAIPPLAGGRARGEQFF	TGTGCCAGCAGTGCAATCCCTCCTCTAGCCGGCGGGAGGGCCCGGGGGGAGCAGTTCTTC
many	TRBV10-3	TRBJ2-1	17	NA	CAISESLEGAGNNEQFF	TGTGCCATCAGTGAGTCCTTGGAGGGGGCAGGTAACAATGAGCAGTTCTTC
NA	TRBV12-3/TRBV12-4	TRBJ1-2	19	NA	CASSLALEAPGMPPYGYTF	TGTGCCAGCAGTTTGGCCCTAGAGGCCCCCGGAATGCCCCCCTATGGCTACACCTTC
many	TRBV20-1	TRBJ2-5	14	TRBD2	CSARGPAGGETQYF	TGCAGTGCTAGAGGCCCAGCGGGAGGGGAGACCCAGTACTTC
many	TRBV7-2	TRBJ2-5	14	NA	CASSLARSLETQYF	TGTGCCAGCAGCTTAGCGAGGTCGTTGGAGACCCAGTACTTC
many	TRBV20-1	TRBJ2-3	16	NA	CSAGWRRTRITDTQYF	TGCAGTGCTGGGTGGCGTCGGACTCGAATAACAGATACGCAGTATTTT
NA	TRBV5-5	TRBJ2-3	17	NA	CASSLVGQGPNGDTQYF	TGTGCCAGCAGCTTGGTGGGCCAGGGTCCCAACGGGGATACGCAGTATTTT
many	TRBV12-3/TRBV12-4	TRBJ2-4	16	NA	CASSRTQGFSKNIQYF	TGTGCCAGCAGTCGTACCCAGGGATTCTCCAAAAACATTCAGTACTTC
many	TRBV5-1	TRBJ2-7	14	NA	CASSQGQNSYEQYF	TGCGCCAGCAGCCAAGGACAGAACTCCTACGAGCAGTACTTC
many	TRBV4-1	TRBJ1-2	17	TRBD1	CASSQDEGTGWIGGYTF	TGCGCCAGCAGCCAAGATGAAGGGACAGGGTGGATCGGTGGCTACACCTTC
many	TRBV12-3/TRBV12-4	TRBJ2-1	14	TRBD2	CASSLGGGYNEQFF	TGTGCCAGCAGTTTAGGCGGGGGTTACAATGAGCAGTTCTTC
few	TRBV27	TRBJ1-2	15	TRBD1	CASSPRAGQLSGYTF	TGTGCCAGCAGTCCGCGCGCGGGACAGTTGTCCGGCTACACCTTC
many	TRBV27	TRBJ2-7	12	NA	CASGWGAYEQYF	TGTGCCAGCGGTTGGGGGGCCTACGAGCAGTACTTC
many	TRBV5-6	TRBJ2-7	15	TRBD2	CASSLASGRVYEQYF	TGTGCCAGCAGCTTGGCTAGCGGGAGGGTTTACGAGCAGTACTTC
many	TRBV11-2	TRBJ2-2	16	TRBD1	CASSLPHRGRTGELFF	TGTGCCAGCAGCTTACCACACAGGGGGCGAACCGGGGAGCTGTTTTTT
few	TRBV23-1	TRBJ2-4	13	NA	CASSQSEGNIQYF	TGCGCCAGCAGTCAATCTGAGGGAAACATTCAGTACTTC
NA	TRBV29-1	TRBJ2-5	12	NA	CSVVGRQETQYF	TGCAGCGTTGTCGGTCGTCAAGAGACCCAGTACTTC
few	TRBV19	TRBJ2-1	15	NA	CASKGSSSTYNEQFF	TGTGCCAGTAAGGGTAGCTCGTCTACTTACAATGAGCAGTTCTTC
many	TRBV4-2	TRBJ1-2	14	NA	CASSQQASNYGYTF	TGTGCCAGCAGCCAACAGGCTTCTAACTATGGCTACACCTTC
NA	TRBV7-2	TRBJ2-3	12	NA	CASSLYLGPQYF	TGTGCCAGCAGCTTATACCTCGGGCCGCAGTATTTT
few	TRBV20-1	TRBJ2-4	14	TRBD2	CSAGGGTGKNIQYF	TGCAGTGCCGGGGGGGGCACGGGCAAAAACATTCAGTACTTC
few	TRBV6-1	TRBJ2-1	15	TRBD1	CASKYRGPDIGEQFF	TGTGCCAGCAAGTACAGGGGCCCTGACATTGGTGAGCAGTTCTTC
few	TRBV4-2	TRBJ2-7	15	NA	CASSQEKGASYEQYF	TGTGCCAGTAGCCAAGAGAAGGGAGCCTCCTACGAGCAGTACTTC
many	TRBV2	TRBJ2-1	15	TRBD2	CASSETSGGGHEQFF	TGTGCCAGCAGCGAAACTAGCGGGGGGGGCCATGAGCAGTTCTTC
NA	TRBV23-1	TRBJ2-7	15	TRBD1	CASGRVQGAGCEQYF	TGCGCCAGCGGACGGGTGCAGGGGGCTGGCTGCGAGCAGTACTTC
many	TRBV20-1	TRBJ2-3	14	NA	CSARGSPLSDTQYF	TGCAGTGCTAGGGGAAGCCCCCTGTCAGATACGCAGTATTTT
few	TRBV29-1	TRBJ2-2	16	TRBD2	CSVAGLAGGAAGELFF	TGCAGCGTTGCCGGACTAGCGGGAGGGGCGGCCGGGGAGCTGTTTTTT
few	TRBV20-1	TRBJ2-3	14	TRBD2	CSAVPSGRVYTQYF	TGCAGTGCTGTCCCTAGCGGGAGGGTATATACGCAGTATTTT
many	TRBV6-6	TRBJ2-5	12	NA	CASRGRAETQYF	TGTGCCAGCAGAGGCAGGGCTGAGACCCAGTACTTC
many	TRBV5-6	TRBJ2-7	14	TRBD2	CASSDAGTSHEQYF	TGTGCCAGCAGCGATGCCGGGACTAGCCACGAGCAGTACTTC
many	TRBV7-8	TRBJ2-7	17	NA	CASSLAPGQPSAYEQYF	TGTGCCAGCAGCTTAGCCCCGGGACAACCAAGTGCCTACGAGCAGTACTTC
many	TRBV6-5	TRBJ1-1	18	TRBD1	CASSYSGQGAPLNTEAFF	TGTGCCAGCAGTTACTCTGGGCAGGGGGCCCCTCTGAACACTGAAGCTTTCTTT
NA	TRBV28	TRBJ1-5	15	NA	CASSPGQHSNQPQHF	TGTGCCAGCAGCCCTGGACAGCATAGCAATCAGCCCCAGCATTTT
NA	TRBV4-2	TRBJ2-1	15	NA	CAIGLDLGLENEQFF	TGTGCCATCGGCTTGGATCTGGGGCTGGAGAATGAGCAGTTCTTC
few	TRBV20-1	TRBJ2-3	16	TRBD1	CSARRLGQPTTDTQYF	TGCAGTGCTAGACGACTGGGACAGCCGACCACAGATACGCAGTATTTT
many	TRBV19	TRBJ2-7	16	TRBD1	CASSIPGTDLLYEQYF	TGTGCCAGTAGTATCCCCGGGACAGACCTTCTCTACGAGCAGTACTTC
NA	TRBV27	TRBJ1-1	14	NA	CASSSDFRNTEAFF	TGTGCCAGCAGTTCGGACTTTCGAAACACTGAAGCTTTCTTT
NA	TRBV23-1	TRBJ1-5	16	TRBD1	CASSPVSGQHNQPQHF	TGCGCCAGCAGTCCGGTCTCGGGACAGCACAATCAGCCCCAGCATTTT
many	TRBV9	TRBJ2-7	16	NA	CASSLRDSQEFNEQYF	TGTGCCAGCAGCCTCCGGGACTCCCAGGAGTTTAACGAGCAGTACTTC
many	TRBV29-1	TRBJ1-1	11	TRBD1	CSVSGGTEAFF	TGCAGCGTCTCAGGGGGGACTGAAGCTTTCTTT
few	TRBV5-1	TRBJ2-2	15	NA	CASSPGSGNTGELFF	TGCGCCAGCAGCCCGGGGTCCGGAAACACCGGGGAGCTGTTTTTT
many	TRBV12-3/TRBV12-4	TRBJ2-7	14	NA	CASSSGPGPYEQYF	TGTGCCAGCAGTTCGGGGCCGGGCCCCTACGAGCAGTACTTC
many	TRBV27	TRBJ1-2	14	NA	CASSPRGGRYGYTF	TGTGCCAGCAGTCCAAGGGGGGGCCGCTATGGCTACACCTTC
NA	TRBV12-3/TRBV12-4	TRBJ2-5	14	NA	CASSLTRGRETQYF	TGTGCCAGCAGTTTAACCCGGGGGCGAGAGACCCAGTACTTC